This TCR beta chain was obtained from a study of OX40 agonist ivuxolimab in advanced cancers. This clone was seen only a few times. V lost 0 bases and J lost 1; bases outside the gene matches: 3. In germline, CDR1 is LGHNA, CDR2 YNFKEQ. This CDR3 comprises 16 residues. The method was immunoSEQ multiplex PCR; TCRdb's version includes in-frame clones alone and lacks a portion of them. The table lists around 74,000 clones, 92% of them singletons. The rearrangement links TRBV4-2 to TRBJ2-7; 10 bases line up with TRBD2. The clonotype originates from an adult with an advanced solid tumor such as melanoma, head and neck, liver or kidney cancer. The sequencing used CD4+ or CD8+ T cells sorted from blood, collected in a trial of the OX40 agonist ivuxolimab. CDR3 protein: CASSQESGGGSYEQYF. The CDR3 coding sequence is TGTGCCAGCAGCCAAGAGAGCGGGGGGGGGTCCTACGAGCAGTACTTC.